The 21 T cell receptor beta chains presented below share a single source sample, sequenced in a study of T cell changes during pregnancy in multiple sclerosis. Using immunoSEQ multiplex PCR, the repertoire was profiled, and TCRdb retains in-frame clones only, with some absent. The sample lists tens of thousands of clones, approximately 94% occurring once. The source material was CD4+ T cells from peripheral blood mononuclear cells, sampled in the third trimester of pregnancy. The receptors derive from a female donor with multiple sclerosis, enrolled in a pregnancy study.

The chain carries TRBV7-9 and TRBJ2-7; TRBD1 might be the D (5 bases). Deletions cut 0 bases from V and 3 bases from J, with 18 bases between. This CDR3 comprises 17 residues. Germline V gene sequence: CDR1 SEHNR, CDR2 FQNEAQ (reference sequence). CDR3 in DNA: TGTGCCAGCAGCTTAGCGTTAGGGGATTTTAGAGGCTACGAGCAGTACTTC. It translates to CASSLALGDFRGYEQYF.

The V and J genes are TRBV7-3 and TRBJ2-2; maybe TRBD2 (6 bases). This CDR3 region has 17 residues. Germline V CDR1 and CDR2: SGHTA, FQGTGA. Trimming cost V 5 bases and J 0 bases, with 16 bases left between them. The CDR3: CASSPRGGAPNTGELFF. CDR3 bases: TGTGCCAGCAGCCCCCGTGGAGGGGCGCCGAACACCGGGGAGCTGTTTTTT.

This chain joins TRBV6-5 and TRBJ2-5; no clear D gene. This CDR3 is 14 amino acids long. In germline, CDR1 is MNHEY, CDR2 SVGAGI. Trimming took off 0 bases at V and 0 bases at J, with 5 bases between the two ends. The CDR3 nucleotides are TGTGCCAGCAGTTACTCGACAAACCAAGAGACCCAGTACTTC. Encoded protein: CASSYSTNQETQYF.

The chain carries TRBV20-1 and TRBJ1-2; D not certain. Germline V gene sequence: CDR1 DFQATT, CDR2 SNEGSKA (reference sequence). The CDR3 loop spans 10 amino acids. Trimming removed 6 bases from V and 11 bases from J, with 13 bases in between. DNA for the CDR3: TGCAGTGCCGACGTATCGGGATACACCTTC. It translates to CSADVSGYTF.

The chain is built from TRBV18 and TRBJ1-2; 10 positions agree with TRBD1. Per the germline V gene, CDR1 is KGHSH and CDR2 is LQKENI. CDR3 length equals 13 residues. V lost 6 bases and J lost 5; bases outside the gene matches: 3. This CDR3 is CASSPDRGYGYTF. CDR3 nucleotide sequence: TGTGCCAGCTCCCCGGACAGGGGGTATGGCTACACCTTC. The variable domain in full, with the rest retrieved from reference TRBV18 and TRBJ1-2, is NAGVMQNPRHLVRRRGQEARLRCSPMKGHSHVYWYRQLPEEGLKFMVYLQKENIIDESGMPKERFSAEFPKEGPSILRIQQVVRGDSAAYFCASSPDRGYGYTFGSGTRLTVV.

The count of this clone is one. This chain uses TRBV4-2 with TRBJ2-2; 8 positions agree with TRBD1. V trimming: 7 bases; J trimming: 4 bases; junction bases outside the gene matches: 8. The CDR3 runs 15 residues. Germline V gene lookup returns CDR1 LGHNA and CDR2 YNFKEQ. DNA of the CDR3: TGTGCCAGCAACCTAGGGACAGGCACCACCGGGGAGCTGTTTTTT. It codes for CASNLGTGTTGELFF.

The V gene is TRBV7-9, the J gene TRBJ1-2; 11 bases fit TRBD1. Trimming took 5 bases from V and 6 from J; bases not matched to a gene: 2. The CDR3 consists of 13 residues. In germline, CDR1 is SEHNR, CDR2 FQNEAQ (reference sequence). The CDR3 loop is CASSRTGGDGYTF. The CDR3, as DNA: TGTGCCAGCAGCCGGACAGGGGGCGATGGCTACACCTTC.

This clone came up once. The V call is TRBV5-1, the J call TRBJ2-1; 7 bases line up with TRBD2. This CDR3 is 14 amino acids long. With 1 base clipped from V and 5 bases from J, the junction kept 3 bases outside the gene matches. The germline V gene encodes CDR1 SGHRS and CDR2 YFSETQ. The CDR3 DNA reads TGCGCCAGCAGCTTGCGGGCGGGGGACAATGAGCAGTTCTTC. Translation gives CASSLRAGDNEQFF.

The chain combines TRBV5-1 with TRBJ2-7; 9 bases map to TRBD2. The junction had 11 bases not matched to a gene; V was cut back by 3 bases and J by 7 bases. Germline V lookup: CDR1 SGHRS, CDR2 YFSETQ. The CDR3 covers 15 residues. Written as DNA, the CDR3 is TGCGCCAGCAGCTACCTTAGCGGGAGCCAAGGGGAGCAGTACTTC. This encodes CASSYLSGSQGEQYF.

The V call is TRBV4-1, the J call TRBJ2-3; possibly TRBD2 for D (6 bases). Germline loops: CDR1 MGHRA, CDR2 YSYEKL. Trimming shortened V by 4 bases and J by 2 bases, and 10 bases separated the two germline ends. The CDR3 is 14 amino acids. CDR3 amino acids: CASSLGDFTDTQYF. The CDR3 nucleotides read TGCGCCAGCAGCCTCGGGGACTTCACAGATACGCAGTATTTT.

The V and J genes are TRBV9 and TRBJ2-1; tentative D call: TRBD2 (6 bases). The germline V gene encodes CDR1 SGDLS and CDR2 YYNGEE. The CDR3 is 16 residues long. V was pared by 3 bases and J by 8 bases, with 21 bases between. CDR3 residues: CASSAPGGASVDEQFF. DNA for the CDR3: TGTGCCAGCAGCGCCCCCGGCGGGGCTAGCGTGGATGAGCAGTTCTTC.

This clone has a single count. The CDR3 reads CASSPYTRQGPSSYNEQFF. In nucleotides, the CDR3 is TGTGCCAGCAGCCCCTACACACGACAGGGTCCGAGCTCCTACAATGAGCAGTTCTTC. The genes are TRBV4-2 and TRBJ2-1; 7 nucleotides match TRBD1. CDR3 length: 19 residues. V gave up 4 bases and J gave up 0 bases; unmatched junction bases: 15. CDR1 is LGHNA and CDR2 is YNFKEQ in the germline V gene.

This CDR3 reads CASSQRGNTEAFF. The CDR3 DNA is TGTGCCAGCAGCCAACGGGGGAACACTGAAGCTTTCTTT. This sequence joins TRBV6-1 and TRBJ1-1; D unresolved. V was trimmed by 6 bases and J by 1 base, leaving 9 bases between them. The CDR3 length is 13 residues. Looked up from germline, CDR1 is MNHNS and CDR2 is SASEGT.

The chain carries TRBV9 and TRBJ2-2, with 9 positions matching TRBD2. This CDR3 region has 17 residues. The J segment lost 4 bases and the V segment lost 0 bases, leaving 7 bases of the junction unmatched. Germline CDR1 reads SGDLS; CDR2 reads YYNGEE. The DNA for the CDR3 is TGTGCCAGCAGCGTAGACGGTAGCGGGGGTCGCACCGGGGAGCTGTTTTTT. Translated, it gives CASSVDGSGGRTGELFF. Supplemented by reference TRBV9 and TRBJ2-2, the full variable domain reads DSGVTQTPKHLITATGQRVTLRCSPRSGDLSVYWYQQSLDQGLQFLIQYYNGEERAKGNILERFSAQQFPDLHSELNLSSLELGDSALYFCASSVDGSGGRTGELFFGEGSRLTVL.

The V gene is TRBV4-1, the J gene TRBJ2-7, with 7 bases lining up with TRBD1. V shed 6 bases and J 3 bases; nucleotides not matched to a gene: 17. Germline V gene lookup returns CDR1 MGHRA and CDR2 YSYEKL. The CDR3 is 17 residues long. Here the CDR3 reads CASRRFFTGVGSYEQYF. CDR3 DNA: TGCGCCAGCAGGCGATTCTTTACAGGGGTAGGAAGCTACGAGCAGTACTTC.

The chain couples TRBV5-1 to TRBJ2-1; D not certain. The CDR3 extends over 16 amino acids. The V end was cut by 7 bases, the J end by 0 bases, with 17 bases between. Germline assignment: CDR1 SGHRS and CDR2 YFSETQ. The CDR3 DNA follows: TGCGCCAGCTGTCTTAACGGTGAATTCTCCTACAATGAGCAGTTCTTC. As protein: CASCLNGEFSYNEQFF.

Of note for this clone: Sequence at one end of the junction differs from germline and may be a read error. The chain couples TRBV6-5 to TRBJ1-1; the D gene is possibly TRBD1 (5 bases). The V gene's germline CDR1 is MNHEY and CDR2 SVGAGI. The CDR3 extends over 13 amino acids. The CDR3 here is CASSNSFGAKAFF. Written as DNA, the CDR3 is TGTGCCAGCAGTAACTCCTTTGGGGCGAAAGCTTTCTTT.

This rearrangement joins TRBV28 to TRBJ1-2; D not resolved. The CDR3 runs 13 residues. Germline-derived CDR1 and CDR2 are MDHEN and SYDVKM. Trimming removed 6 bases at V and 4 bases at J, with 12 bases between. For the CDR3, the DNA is TGTGCCAGCAGCTACCTTCGGGGCTATGGCTACACCTTC. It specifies CASSYLRGYGYTF.

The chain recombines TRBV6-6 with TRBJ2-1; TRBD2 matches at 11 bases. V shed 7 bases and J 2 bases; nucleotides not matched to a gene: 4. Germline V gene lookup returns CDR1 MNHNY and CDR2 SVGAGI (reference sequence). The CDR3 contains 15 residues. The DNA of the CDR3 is TGTGCCAGCACCATGACTAGCGGGACCTACAATGAGCAGTTCTTC. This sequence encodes CASTMTSGTYNEQFF.

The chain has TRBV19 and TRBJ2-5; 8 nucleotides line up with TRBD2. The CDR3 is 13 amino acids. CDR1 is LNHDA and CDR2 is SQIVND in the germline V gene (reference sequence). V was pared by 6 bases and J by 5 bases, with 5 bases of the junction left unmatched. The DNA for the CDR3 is TGTGCCAGTAGCACCGGGACTAGGGAGACCCAGTACTTC. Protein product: CASSTGTRETQYF. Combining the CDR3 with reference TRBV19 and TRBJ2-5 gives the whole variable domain DGGITQSPKYLFRKEGQNVTLSCEQNLNHDAMYWYRQDPGQGLRLIYYSQIVNDFQKGDIAEGYSVSREKKESFPLTVTSAQKNPTAFYLCASSTGTRETQYFGPGTRLLVL.

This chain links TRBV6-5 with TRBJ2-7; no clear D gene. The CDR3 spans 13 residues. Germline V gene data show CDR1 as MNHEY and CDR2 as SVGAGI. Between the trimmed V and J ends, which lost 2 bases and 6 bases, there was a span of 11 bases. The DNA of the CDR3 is TGTGCCAGCAGTTACGTGGGTTCGGGCGAGCAGTACTTC. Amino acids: CASSYVGSGEQYF.